A selection of T cell receptor beta chains follows, all from one sample in a study of post-analysis software for immune sequencing data. TCRdb itself ran the PCR reads through MiXCR, one entry per CDR3 protein. The sample has 750,000 to 950,000 distinct CDR3 sequences, about 53% seen once. Sequencing was done on a sample of blood. The receptors were gathered from a girl aged 5-17 years with multiple sclerosis. The CDR3 runs from the conserved cysteine through the conserved F or W. Clone size is shown for a subset of rows, as once, few, many or a class of expanded clone.

J: TRBJ2-4; size: NA; V: TRBV12-3/TRBV12-4; CDR3: CASSLFGGGEGPKNIQYF
J: TRBJ2-7; size: few; V: TRBV28; CDR3: CASRTSAYEQYF
J: TRBJ2-7; size: once; V: TRBV3-1; CDR3: CASSLRADSDTYEQYF
J: TRBJ2-5; size: NA; V: TRBV7-3; CDR3: CASSLGGTFGQETQYF
J: TRBJ2-2; size: NA; V: TRBV29-1; CDR3: CSGEREFTGELFF
J: NA; size: few; V: TRBV12-3/TRBV12-4; CDR3: CASIYSGHGYEQYF
J: TRBJ2-3; size: NA; V: TRBV7-2; CDR3: CASSLVGQRGADTQYF
J: TRBJ1-2; size: NA; V: TRBV29-1; CDR3: CSVVEAGEIFNGYTF
J: NA; size: NA; V: TRBV5-1; CDR3: CASSLQREGEGYEQYF
J: TRBJ2-3; size: few; V: TRBV25-1; CDR3: CASSQIGAVTDTQYF
J: NA; size: NA; V: TRBV27; CDR3: CASSSGTSSPHEQYF
J: TRBJ1-2; size: NA; V: TRBV12-3/TRBV12-4; CDR3: CASSLRGQPYGYTF
J: TRBJ2-3; size: NA; V: TRBV15; CDR3: CATSSDRVGTDTQYF
J: TRBJ2-4; size: NA; V: TRBV18; CDR3: CASSAQPGAPNIQYF
J: TRBJ1-2; size: NA; V: TRBV10-3; CDR3: CAISTGGTNYGYTF
J: TRBJ2-1; size: many; V: TRBV5-1; CDR3: CASSLVGDEQFF
J: TRBJ2-7; size: NA; V: TRBV2; CDR3: CASRAQSYEQYF
J: TRBJ2-7; size: few; V: TRBV3-1; CDR3: CASSSITGPAYEQYF
J: TRBJ2-7; size: few; V: TRBV2; CDR3: CASSAVGQGSDEQYF
J: TRBJ2-7; size: NA; V: TRBV5-1; CDR3: CASSLEGYGQLEQYF
J: TRBJ2-1; size: NA; V: TRBV29-1; CDR3: CSVPADREESQQFF
J: TRBJ2-7; size: NA; V: TRBV28; CDR3: CASSLAQETSYEQYF
J: TRBJ2-5; size: NA; V: TRBV7-3; CDR3: CASSPQPGASETQYF
J: TRBJ2-1; size: NA; V: TRBV11-2; CDR3: CASSPGSRRAGSYNEQFF
J: TRBJ2-1; size: NA; V: TRBV20-1; CDR3: CSASSGTRHNEQFF
J: TRBJ2-7; size: NA; V: TRBV29-1; CDR3: CSAGGHYYEQYF
J: NA; size: NA; V: TRBV29-1; CDR3: CSVMTGAYEQYF
J: TRBJ2-4; size: few; V: TRBV20-1; CDR3: CSARGTTELAKNIQYF
J: TRBJ1-5; size: NA; V: TRBV12-3/TRBV12-4; CDR3: CASTRTGDQPQHF
J: TRBJ2-6; size: NA; V: TRBV25-1; CDR3: CASRPSMFSGANVLTF
J: TRBJ2-5; size: NA; V: TRBV7-9; CDR3: CASRAGEYQETQYF
J: TRBJ2-1; size: NA; V: TRBV4-2; CDR3: CASSQESSGQGWNNEQFF
J: TRBJ2-7; size: NA; V: TRBV30; CDR3: CASYGPGESYEQYF
J: TRBJ2-1; size: NA; V: TRBV3-1; CDR3: CASSQKRRAGDLSGQQFF
J: NA; size: NA; V: TRBV3-1; CDR3: CASSQLAAPREQYF
J: TRBJ2-1; size: NA; V: TRBV5-1; CDR3: CASSSGQVLNGEQFF
J: TRBJ2-1; size: NA; V: TRBV11-2; CDR3: CASSLGQGSERFF
J: TRBJ2-3; size: few; V: TRBV7-3; CDR3: CASSIAPVAGGGPDTQYF
J: NA; size: NA; V: TRBV12-3/TRBV12-4; CDR3: CASSWSRGGLIEQYF
J: TRBJ2-3; size: few; V: TRBV6-5; CDR3: CASSYSSGLAASTDTQYF
J: TRBJ2-1; size: NA; V: TRBV20-1; CDR3: CSARGGEEREKPYNEQFF
J: TRBJ1-1; size: few; V: TRBV20-1; CDR3: CSARADRYTEAFF
J: TRBJ1-2; size: NA; V: TRBV3-1; CDR3: CASSQGGRKGAGYTF
J: TRBJ2-7; size: NA; V: TRBV14; CDR3: CASSLPTGGSYEQYF
J: TRBJ2-1; size: once; V: TRBV5-1; CDR3: CASSLGPPDNEQFF
J: TRBJ2-7; size: NA; V: TRBV20-1; CDR3: CSARDLSGGTSYEQYF
J: NA; size: NA; V: TRBV20-1; CDR3: CSAREGAKETQYF
J: TRBJ2-4; size: NA; V: TRBV20-1; CDR3: CSARVPDSVQYF
J: TRBJ2-3; size: NA; V: TRBV15; CDR3: CATSRLPGLVTDTQYF
J: TRBJ2-3; size: NA; V: TRBV5-1; CDR3: CASSLSGGDTQYF
J: TRBJ2-7; size: few; V: TRBV7-7; CDR3: CASSLGATYEQYF
J: NA; size: NA; V: TRBV7-3; CDR3: CASSLTRLDEQYF
J: TRBJ2-1; size: NA; V: TRBV29-1; CDR3: CSARTGVPSYNEQFF
J: NA; size: few; V: TRBV7-9; CDR3: CASSRPQAEQYF
J: TRBJ2-7; size: NA; V: TRBV6-5; CDR3: CASSLDLARSYEQYF
J: TRBJ2-5; size: NA; V: TRBV6-5; CDR3: CATRTTQETQYF
J: TRBJ2-3; size: NA; V: TRBV25-1; CDR3: CASHSRDTDTQYF